A selection of T cell receptor beta chains follows, all from one sample in a study of cytomegalovirus exposure and HLA in healthy donors. This table comes from immunoSEQ multiplex PCR, and its TCRdb copy is limited to in-frame clones, with some not included. Among 180,000 or so clones listed, approximately 80% were seen once. The sequenced sample consisted of PBMCs. The source of these receptors is a woman aged 18 to 35 in good health and CMV-seropositive. Both conserved end residues are part of each CDR3. D genes are given only for firm matches. Clone size is given for some rows only: seen once, a few or many times, or a class if the clone is expanded.

D,size,V,J,CDR3,DNA
.,few,TRBV20-1,TRBJ2-5,CSALRETQYF,TGCAGTGCTCTGCGGGAGACCCAGTACTTC
TRBD2,.,TRBV5-1,TRBJ2-1,CASSLEETGGNEQFF,TGCGCCAGCAGCTTGGAGGAAACGGGAGGGAATGAGCAGTTCTTC
.,.,TRBV30,TRBJ2-3,CVWQAGFVDTQYF,TGTGTCTGGCAGGCAGGGTTTGTAGATACGCAGTATTTT
TRBD1,few,TRBV5-1,TRBJ1-6,CASTSPGQGGSNSPLHF,TGCGCCAGCACCTCACCGGGACAGGGGGGTTCTAATTCACCCCTCCACTTT
.,once,TRBV6-6,TRBJ2-7,CASSRTGYYEQYF,TGTGCCAGCAGCCGAACAGGGTACTACGAGCAGTACTTC
TRBD2,.,TRBV7-7,TRBJ2-5,CASSLASGGLVETQYF,TGTGCTAGCAGCTTAGCTTCGGGGGGGCTTGTTGAGACCCAGTACTTC
TRBD1,.,TRBV2,TRBJ1-3,CASSENRGGNTIYF,TGTGCCAGCAGTGAAAACAGGGGCGGTAACACCATATATTTT
.,.,TRBV5-1,TRBJ2-1,CASSQGGNEQFF,TGCGCCAGCAGTCAGGGGGGCAATGAGCAGTTCTTC
.,.,TRBV29-1,TRBJ1-1,CSSTRAFQGRTEAFF,TGCAGCTCCACGCGAGCATTCCAGGGCCGAACTGAAGCTTTCTTT
.,.,TRBV27,TRBJ1-6,CASSFTGTNSPLHF,TGTGCCAGCAGTTTCACAGGGACAAATTCACCCCTCCACTTT
TRBD1,.,TRBV2,TRBJ2-7,CASSRERQGSYEQYF,TGTGCCAGCAGCAGGGAAAGACAGGGCTCCTACGAGCAGTACTTC
.,.,TRBV7-8,TRBJ1-1,CASSQGRGPVNTEAFF,TGTGCCAGCAGCCAAGGGCGGGGGCCCGTTAACACTGAAGCTTTCTTT
TRBD1,.,TRBV29-1,TRBJ1-2,CSVAGGGYTF,TGCAGCGTTGCAGGGGGGGGCTACACCTTC
TRBD1,.,TRBV12-5,TRBJ2-5,CASAAQGYQETQYF,TGTGCTAGTGCCGCACAGGGGTACCAAGAGACCCAGTACTTC
.,.,TRBV4-2,TRBJ2-7,CASSQDPRGSAHEQYF,TGTGCCAGCAGCCAAGATCCCCGGGGGTCAGCCCACGAGCAGTACTTC
TRBD2,.,TRBV9,TRBJ2-3,CASSVDVPGLGVPDTQYF,TGTGCCAGCAGCGTAGATGTACCGGGACTAGGTGTCCCAGATACGCAGTATTTT
.,.,TRBV7-6,TRBJ2-7,CASSPRGRWEQYF,TGTGCCAGCAGCCCCCGGGGGAGGTGGGAGCAGTACTTC
.,.,TRBV5-1,TRBJ1-4,CASSLGVRDSLNEKLFF,TGCGCCAGCAGCTTGGGGGTTCGAGACAGTCTAAATGAAAAACTGTTTTTT
TRBD1,.,TRBV5-6,TRBJ1-4,CASSWTGSSNPKKLFF,TGTGCCAGCAGCTGGACAGGGAGTTCTAACCCGAAAAAACTGTTTTTT
TRBD1,few,TRBV11-3,TRBJ1-1,CASSLGGRGRTTEAFF,TGTGCCAGCAGCTTAGGTGGCAGGGGGCGAACCACTGAAGCTTTCTTT
.,.,TRBV6-5,TRBJ1-1,CASRGGWGTEAFF,TGTGCCAGCAGGGGGGGTTGGGGCACTGAAGCTTTCTTT
.,.,TRBV9,TRBJ1-1,CASSVGLGSGTEAFF,TGTGCCAGCAGCGTAGGCCTTGGGTCGGGCACTGAAGCTTTCTTT
.,.,TRBV7-9,TRBJ1-4,CASSEGRIEKLFF,TGTGCCAGCAGCGAAGGGAGGATTGAAAAACTGTTTTTT
TRBD1,.,TRBV4-1,TRBJ1-1,CASKQTGGDLAFF,TGCGCCAGCAAACAGACAGGGGGGGATTTAGCTTTCTTT
TRBD1,.,TRBV29-1,TRBJ2-7,CSVEPGQGRYEQYF,TGCAGCGTGGAGCCGGGACAGGGGCGCTACGAGCAGTACTTC
.,.,TRBV27,TRBJ2-2,CASSLSGAGELFF,TGTGCCAGCAGTTTATCGGGCGCCGGGGAGCTGTTTTTT
TRBD1,.,TRBV19,TRBJ2-2,CASSPGQGWLNTGELFF,TGTGCCAGTAGTCCGGGACAGGGATGGTTGAACACCGGGGAGCTGTTTTTT
TRBD1,.,TRBV4-1,TRBJ1-5,CASSRGQGEQPQHF,TGCGCCAGCAGCCGCGGACAGGGAGAACAGCCCCAGCATTTT
.,.,TRBV21-1,TRBJ1-4,CASTLTGKNEKLFF,TGTGCCAGCACTCTAACAGGGAAGAATGAAAAACTGTTTTTT
.,.,TRBV7-9,TRBJ2-1,CASSLDVRANEQFF,TGTGCCAGCAGCTTAGATGTCAGGGCCAATGAGCAGTTCTTC
.,.,TRBV4-1,TRBJ2-1,CASSQASSEQFF,TGCGCCAGCAGCCAAGCTTCTAGTGAGCAGTTCTTC
TRBD1,.,TRBV7-3,TRBJ1-2,CASSSTGGGGYTF,TGTGCCAGCAGCAGTACAGGGGGAGGAGGCTACACCTTC
TRBD1,.,TRBV6-6,TRBJ1-6,CASSSRQGGDSPLHF,TGTGCCAGCAGTTCGCGACAGGGTGGGGATTCACCCCTCCACTTT
TRBD1,.,TRBV19,TRBJ1-5,CASSQAGTGNQPQHF,TGTGCCAGTAGTCAGGCCGGGACAGGGAATCAGCCCCAGCATTTT
TRBD1,.,TRBV7-8,TRBJ1-3,CASSQLRQGAGNTIYF,TGTGCCAGCAGCCAGTTACGACAGGGGGCTGGAAACACCATATATTTT
TRBD2,.,TRBV7-9,TRBJ2-5,CASSPRTSGGETQYF,TGTGCCAGCAGCCCAAGGACTAGCGGGGGGGAGACCCAGTACTTC
TRBD1,.,TRBV4-2,TRBJ2-7,CASSQDSGTGGFYEQYF,TGTGCCAGCAGCCAAGATTCCGGGACAGGGGGTTTCTACGAGCAGTACTTC